This passage covers 17 T cell receptor beta chains from one sample sequenced in a study of T cell responses to AZD1222 COVID-19 vaccine. Repertoires were generated with immunoSEQ multiplex PCR, while TCRdb's copy carries only in-frame clones and drops some. The sample lists under 85,000 clones, about nine tenths occurring once. The sequencing here drew on peripheral blood, taken 28 days after the second AZD1222 dose. Receptor source: an adult who received the AZD1222 COVID-19 vaccine.

The chain is built from TRBV18 and TRBJ2-2, with unresolved D. The CDR3 contains 19 residues. Germline lookup yields CDR1 KGHSH and CDR2 LQKENI. The germline V and J ends were trimmed by 2 bases and 1 base, with 20 bases remaining between them. This CDR3 is CASSPLTGESGGNTGELFF. CDR3 nucleotide sequence: TGTGCCAGCTCACCATTAACCGGTGAATCAGGTGGGAACACCGGGGAGCTGTTTTTT.

V and J are TRBV30 and TRBJ1-1, with a weak D call TRBD1 (6 bases). The germline gives CDR1 GTSNPN, CDR2 SVGIG (reference sequence). This CDR3 contains 15 residues. Trimming left V 1 base short and J 0 bases short, with 12 bases between. CDR3 nucleotides: TGTGCCTGGAGTGCGCCGGGACAAGTGAACACTGAAGCTTTCTTT. This translates into CAWSAPGQVNTEAFF.

The gene calls are TRBV20-1 and TRBJ1-1, with 7 bases aligning to TRBD1. The CDR3 is 15 residues long. With V trimmed by 3 bases and J by 0 bases, 7 bases remained unmatched. CDR1 is DFQATT and CDR2 is SNEGSKA in the germline V gene (reference sequence). CDR3 protein: CSASGRGTMNTEAFF. Here the CDR3 DNA reads TGCAGTGCTAGTGGCAGGGGGACGATGAACACTGAAGCTTTCTTT.

The chain carries TRBV12-3 or TRBV12-4 and TRBJ2-1; D is ambiguous. This CDR3 has 11 residues. V lost 4 bases to trimming and J lost 10 bases, with 8 bases between them. The CDR3 nucleotides read TGTGCCAGCAGTTCCCGACAAGAGCAGTTCTTC. Amino acid sequence: CASSSRQEQFF.

The chain joins TRBV5-1 to TRBJ1-4; D not resolved. Germline V gives CDR1 SGHRS, CDR2 YFSETQ. The CDR3 runs to 14 residues. V was shortened by 1 base and J by 3 bases, with 7 bases between the two germline ends. CDR3 coding DNA: TGCGCCAGCAGCTTGTTAGCAGCTAATGAAAAACTGTTTTTT. Protein: CASSLLAANEKLFF.

V gene TRBV6-2 or TRBV6-3 combines with J gene TRBJ2-7; D may be TRBD1 (6 bases). V lost 2 bases, J lost 6 bases, and 17 bases lay in between. Germline-derived CDR1 and CDR2 are MNHEY and SVGEGT. The CDR3 spans 15 residues. The CDR3 region is CASSYHWQGNGEQYF. The CDR3 nucleotides read TGTGCCAGCAGTTACCATTGGCAGGGGAACGGCGAGCAGTACTTC.

The chain is built from TRBV5-1 and TRBJ2-6, with D uncertain. The V gene lost 0 bases and the J gene lost 4 bases, with 5 bases spanning the gap. The CDR3 has 14 amino acids. Germline V lookup: CDR1 SGHRS, CDR2 YFSETQ. In DNA form, the CDR3 reads TGCGCCAGCAGCTTGGAGCCAGGGGCCAACGTCCTGACTTTC. This sequence encodes CASSLEPGANVLTF.

The chain employs TRBV28 and TRBJ2-1; 7 bases line up with TRBD2. Germline lookup yields CDR1 MDHEN and CDR2 SYDVKM. V trimming: 7 bases; J trimming: 5 bases; junction bases outside the gene matches: 8. The CDR3 spans 14 residues. The CDR3 reads CASISSGADNEQFF. The DNA of the CDR3 is TGTGCCAGCATTTCTAGCGGAGCCGACAATGAGCAGTTCTTC.

The chain has TRBV10-3 and TRBJ1-1; D unclear. The CDR3 contains 14 residues. Germline V gives CDR1 ENHRY, CDR2 SYGVKD. The V and J ends lost 2 bases and 5 bases respectively, with 12 bases between them. The CDR3: CAISEDGTGTEAFF. The CDR3 DNA follows: TGTGCCATCAGTGAGGATGGTACTGGGACTGAAGCTTTCTTT.

The V gene is TRBV4-1, the J gene TRBJ1-5; D is possibly TRBD1 (5 bases). Between the trimmed V and J ends, which lost 0 bases and 5 bases, there was a span of 11 bases. The CDR3 has 15 residues. Looked up from germline, CDR1 is MGHRA and CDR2 is YSYEKL. The CDR3 loop reads CASSQDGRGYQPQHF. CDR3 bases: TGCGCCAGCAGCCAAGATGGTAGGGGATATCAGCCCCAGCATTTT.

The genes are TRBV9 and TRBJ1-2, with 9 positions matching TRBD1. CDR1 and CDR2 (germline): SGDLS, YYNGEE. V was pared by 0 bases and J by 4 bases, with 1 base of the junction left unmatched. The CDR3 is 14 residues long. The CDR3 coding sequence is TGTGCCAGCAGCGTAGTGGGACAGGGCTATGGCTACACCTTC. It is translated as CASSVVGQGYGYTF.

CDR3 protein: CASSQASQGRKRYF. CDR3 DNA: TGCGCCAGCAGCCAAGCGAGTCAGGGGAGAAAGAGGTATTTT. The V call is TRBV4-1, the J call TRBJ2-3; the D gene is possibly TRBD1 (6 bases). The CDR3 runs 14 residues. Germline V lookup: CDR1 MGHRA, CDR2 YSYEKL. V lost 1 base and J 14 bases, leaving 19 bases between the germline ends.

The chain couples TRBV6-1 to TRBJ2-7; a possible D gene is TRBD2 (5 bases). V gave up 2 bases and J gave up 2 bases, with 10 bases separating them. Germline CDR1 and CDR2: MNHNS and SASEGT. This CDR3 has 14 amino acids. The CDR3 sequence is CASSELAHTYEQYF. The CDR3 DNA follows: TGTGCCAGCAGTGAACTAGCCCATACCTACGAGCAGTACTTC.

The chain recombines TRBV30 with TRBJ2-2; 8 nucleotides line up with TRBD1. With V trimmed by 2 bases and J by 5 bases, 4 bases remained unmatched. The CDR3 covers 14 residues. Germline CDR1 reads GTSNPN; CDR2 reads SVGIG (reference sequence). The CDR3 spells CAWSQDRATGELFF. DNA for the CDR3: TGTGCCTGGAGTCAGGACAGGGCAACCGGGGAGCTGTTTTTT.

The gene calls are TRBV11-3 and TRBJ2-3, with D unresolved. CDR3 length: 12 amino acids. Trimming removed 5 bases from V and 6 bases from J, with 9 bases in between. The germline V gene has CDR1 SGHNT and CDR2 YENEEA. Here the CDR3 reads CASSPLGDTQYF. The CDR3 nucleotides read TGTGCCAGCAGCCCCCTCGGGGATACGCAGTATTTT.

V usage is TRBV12-3 or TRBV12-4 and J usage is TRBJ1-2; D gene uncertain. The CDR3 runs 13 residues. The V end was cut by 6 bases, the J end by 3 bases, with 11 bases between. The DNA for the CDR3 is TGTGCCAGCAGCCGGGAAAGATACTATGGCTACACCTTC. It translates to CASSRERYYGYTF.

J is TRBJ1-2 and V is TRBV30; TRBD1 might be the D (5 bases). Trimming stripped 0 bases from V and 4 bases from J, with 15 bases between. Germline CDR1 reads GTSNPN; CDR2 reads SVGIG (reference sequence). The CDR3 sequence is 15 residues long. The CDR3 reads CAWSVHGGKGYGYTF. The CDR3 nucleotides read TGTGCCTGGAGTGTACACGGGGGAAAAGGCTATGGCTACACCTTC.